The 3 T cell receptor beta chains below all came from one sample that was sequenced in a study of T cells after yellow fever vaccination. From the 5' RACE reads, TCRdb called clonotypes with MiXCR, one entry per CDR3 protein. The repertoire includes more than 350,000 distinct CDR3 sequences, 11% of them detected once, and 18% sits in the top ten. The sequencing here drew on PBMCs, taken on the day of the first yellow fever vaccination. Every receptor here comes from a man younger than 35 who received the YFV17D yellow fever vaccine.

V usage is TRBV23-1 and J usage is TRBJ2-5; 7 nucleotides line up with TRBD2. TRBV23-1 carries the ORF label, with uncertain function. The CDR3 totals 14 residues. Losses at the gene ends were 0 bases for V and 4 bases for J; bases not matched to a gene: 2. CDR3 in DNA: TGCGCCAGCAGTCAATCGCCTAGCGGAGAGACCCAGTACTTC. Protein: CASSQSPSGETQYF.

The CDR3 region has the DNA TGTGCCACCAGTGATTTGCGGGGAACTGAGCAGTTCTTC. Amino acid sequence: CATSDLRGTEQFF. The V call is TRBV24-1, the J call TRBJ2-1, with D perhaps TRBD2 (5 bases). V lost 0 bases, J lost 9 bases, and 8 bases lay in between. The CDR3 consists of 13 residues. Germline V gene lookup returns CDR1 KGHDR and CDR2 SFDVKD.

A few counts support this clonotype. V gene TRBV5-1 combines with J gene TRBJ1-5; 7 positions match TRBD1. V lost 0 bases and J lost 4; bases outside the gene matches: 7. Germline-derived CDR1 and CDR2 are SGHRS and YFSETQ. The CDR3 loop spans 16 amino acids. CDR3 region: CASSLEASGGNQPQHF. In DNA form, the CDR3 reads TGCGCCAGCAGCTTGGAAGCCTCAGGGGGAAATCAGCCCCAGCATTTT.